This T cell receptor (beta chain) was found in a study of CD8+CD57+ T cells in acquired aplastic anemia. Whole-study findings and limits: It was found that under 30 CD8+ CDR3 sequences were shared between patients and controls.

The V gene's germline CDR1 is SGHVS and CDR2 FQNEAQ. The CDR3 sequence is 15 residues long. J lost 4 bases, V lost 0 bases, and 6 bases had no gene match. According to the study, genomic DNA was the template for TCR beta VDJ and CDR3 profiling. From the reads, TCRdb called clonotypes with MiXCR, one entry per CDR3 protein. The repertoire holds about 160,000 distinct CDR3 sequences, approximately 40% seen once, with 1.1% in the top ten. At least ten counts were recorded for this clonotype. As yet, its antigen is unknown. The rearrangement uses TRBV7-8 and TRBJ2-7; 7 nucleotides match TRBD2. The receptor's source is a human donor in good health. Material: sorted CD4+, CD8+, or CD8+CD57+ T cells (not recorded which) from PBMCs. DNA for the CDR3: TGTGCCAGCAGCTTAGCGGGAGGGCCTGGGTACGAGCAGTACTTC. This translates into CASSLAGGPGYEQYF.